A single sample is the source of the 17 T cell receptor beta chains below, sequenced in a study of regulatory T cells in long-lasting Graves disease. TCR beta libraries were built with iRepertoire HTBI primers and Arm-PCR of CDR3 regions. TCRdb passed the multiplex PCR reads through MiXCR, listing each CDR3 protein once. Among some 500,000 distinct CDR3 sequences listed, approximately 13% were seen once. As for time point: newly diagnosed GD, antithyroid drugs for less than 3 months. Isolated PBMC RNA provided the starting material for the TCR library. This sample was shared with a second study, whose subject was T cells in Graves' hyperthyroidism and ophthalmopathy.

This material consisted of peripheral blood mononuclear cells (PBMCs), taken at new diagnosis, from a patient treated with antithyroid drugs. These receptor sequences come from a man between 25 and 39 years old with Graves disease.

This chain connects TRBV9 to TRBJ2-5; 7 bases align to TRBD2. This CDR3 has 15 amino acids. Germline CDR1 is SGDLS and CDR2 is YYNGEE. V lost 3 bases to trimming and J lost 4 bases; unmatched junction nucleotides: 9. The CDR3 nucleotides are TGTGCCAGCAGCGCGCAGCGGGAAAGAAGAGAGACCCAGTACTTC. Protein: CASSAQRERRETQYF.

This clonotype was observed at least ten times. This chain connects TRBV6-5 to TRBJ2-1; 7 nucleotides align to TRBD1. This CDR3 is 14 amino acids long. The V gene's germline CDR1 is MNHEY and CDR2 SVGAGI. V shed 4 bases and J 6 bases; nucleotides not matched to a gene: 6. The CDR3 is CASSSRDSINEQFF. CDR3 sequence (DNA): TGTGCCAGCAGTTCCCGGGACAGCATCAATGAGCAGTTCTTC.

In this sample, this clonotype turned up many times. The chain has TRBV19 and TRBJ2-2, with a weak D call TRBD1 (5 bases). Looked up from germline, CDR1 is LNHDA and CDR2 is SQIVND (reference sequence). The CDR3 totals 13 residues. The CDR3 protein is CAVAVGPAGELFF. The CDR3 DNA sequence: TGTGCGGTGGCGGTGGGGCCGGCCGGGGAGCTGTTTTTT.

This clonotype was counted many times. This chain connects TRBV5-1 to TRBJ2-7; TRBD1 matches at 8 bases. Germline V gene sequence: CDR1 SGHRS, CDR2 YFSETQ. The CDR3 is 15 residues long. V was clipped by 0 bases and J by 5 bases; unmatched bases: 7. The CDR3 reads CASSLGQGSTDEQYF. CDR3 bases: TGCGCCAGCAGCTTGGGACAGGGGAGTACGGACGAGCAGTACTTC.

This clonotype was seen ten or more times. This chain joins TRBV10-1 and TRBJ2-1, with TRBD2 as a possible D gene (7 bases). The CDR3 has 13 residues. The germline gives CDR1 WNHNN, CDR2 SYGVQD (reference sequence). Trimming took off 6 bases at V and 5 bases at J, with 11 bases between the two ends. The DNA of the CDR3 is TGCGCCAGCAGCGGGGGGACACACAATGAGCAGTTCTTC. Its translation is CASSGGTHNEQFF.

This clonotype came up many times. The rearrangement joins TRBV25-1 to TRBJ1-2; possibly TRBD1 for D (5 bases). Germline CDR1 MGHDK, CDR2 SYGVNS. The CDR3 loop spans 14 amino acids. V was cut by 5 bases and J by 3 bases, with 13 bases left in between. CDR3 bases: TGTGCCAGCAGTACCCCCGGGACGTACTATGGCTACACCTTC. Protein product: CASSTPGTYYGYTF.

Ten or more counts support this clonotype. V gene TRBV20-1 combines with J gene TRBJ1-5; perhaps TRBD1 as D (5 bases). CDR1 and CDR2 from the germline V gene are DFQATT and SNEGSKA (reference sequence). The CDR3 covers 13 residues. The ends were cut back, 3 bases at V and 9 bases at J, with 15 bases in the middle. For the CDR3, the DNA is TGCAGTGCTAGGGGGAGGGACCGAGGGCCCCAGCATTTT. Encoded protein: CSARGRDRGPQHF.

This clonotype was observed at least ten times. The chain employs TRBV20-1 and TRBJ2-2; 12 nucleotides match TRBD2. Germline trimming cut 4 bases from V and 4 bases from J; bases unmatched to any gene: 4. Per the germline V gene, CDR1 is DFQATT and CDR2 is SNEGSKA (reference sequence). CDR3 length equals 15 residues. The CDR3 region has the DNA TGCAGTGCTACCCTGACTAGCGGGAGCACCGGGGAGCTGTTTTTT. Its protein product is CSATLTSGSTGELFF.

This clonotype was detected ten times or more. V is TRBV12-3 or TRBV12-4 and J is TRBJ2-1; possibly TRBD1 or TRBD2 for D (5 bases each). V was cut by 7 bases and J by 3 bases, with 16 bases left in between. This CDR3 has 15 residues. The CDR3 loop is CASTPEGRGYNEQFF. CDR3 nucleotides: TGTGCCAGCACCCCCGAGGGTAGGGGCTACAATGAGCAGTTCTTC.

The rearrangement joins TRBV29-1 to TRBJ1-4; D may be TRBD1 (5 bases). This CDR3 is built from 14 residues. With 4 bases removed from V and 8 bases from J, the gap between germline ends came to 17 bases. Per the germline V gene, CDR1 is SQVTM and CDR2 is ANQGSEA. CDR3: CSVGFQGLGEKLFF. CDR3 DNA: TGCAGCGTTGGGTTTCAGGGATTAGGAGAAAAACTGTTTTTT.

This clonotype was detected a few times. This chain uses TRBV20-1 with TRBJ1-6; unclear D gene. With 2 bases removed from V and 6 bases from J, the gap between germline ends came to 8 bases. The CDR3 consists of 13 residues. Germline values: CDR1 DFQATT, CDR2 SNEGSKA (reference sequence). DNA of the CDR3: TGCAGTGCTAGACGGAGAGTTAATTCACCCCTCCACTTT. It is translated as CSARRRVNSPLHF.

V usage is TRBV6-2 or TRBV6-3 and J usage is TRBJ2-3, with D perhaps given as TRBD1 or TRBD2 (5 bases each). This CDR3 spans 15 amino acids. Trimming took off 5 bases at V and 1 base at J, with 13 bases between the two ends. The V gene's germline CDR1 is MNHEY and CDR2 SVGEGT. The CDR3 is CASSGAEGRTDTQYF. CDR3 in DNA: TGTGCCAGCAGTGGAGCTGAGGGGCGCACAGATACGCAGTATTTT.

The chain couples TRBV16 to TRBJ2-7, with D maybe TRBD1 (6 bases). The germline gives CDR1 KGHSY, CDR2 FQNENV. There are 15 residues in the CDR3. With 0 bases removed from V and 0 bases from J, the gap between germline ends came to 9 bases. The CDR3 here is CASSQSTDSSYEQYF. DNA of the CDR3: TGTGCCAGCAGCCAATCGACGGACAGCTCCTACGAGCAGTACTTC.

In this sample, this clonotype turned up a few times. Written as DNA, the CDR3 is TGTGCCAGCAGCTTGTTGACAAATCCCTCTGGAAACACCATATATTTT. Amino acid sequence: CASSLLTNPSGNTIYF. The chain has TRBV7-2 and TRBJ1-3; D gene ambiguous. Looked up from germline, CDR1 is SGHTA and CDR2 is FQGNSA. V was cut by 3 bases and J by 0 bases, with 12 bases left in between. This CDR3 region has 16 residues.

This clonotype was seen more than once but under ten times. CDR3 bases: TGTGCCAGCAGCCAAAGTGGTACCGGGACCCAGTACTTC. The encoded protein is CASSQSGTGTQYF. The chain recombines TRBV3-1 with TRBJ2-5; D is undetermined. This CDR3 has 13 residues. Deletions cut 2 bases from V and 7 bases from J, with 11 bases between. The germline CDR1 and CDR2 sequences are LGHDT and YNNKEL (reference sequence).

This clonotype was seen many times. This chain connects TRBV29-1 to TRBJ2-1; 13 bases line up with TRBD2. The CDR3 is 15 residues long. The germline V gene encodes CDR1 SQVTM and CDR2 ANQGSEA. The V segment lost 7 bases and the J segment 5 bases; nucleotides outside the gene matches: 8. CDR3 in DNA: TGCAGCGGGAGCGGCGGACTAGCGGGAGACAATGAGCAGTTCTTC. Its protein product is CSGSGGLAGDNEQFF.

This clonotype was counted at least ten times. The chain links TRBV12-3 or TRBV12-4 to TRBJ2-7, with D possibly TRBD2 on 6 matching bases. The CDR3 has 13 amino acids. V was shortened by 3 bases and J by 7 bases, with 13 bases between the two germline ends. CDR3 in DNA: TGTGCCAGCAGTTTTTGGGGGGAGAGAGAGCAGTACTTC. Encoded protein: CASSFWGEREQYF.